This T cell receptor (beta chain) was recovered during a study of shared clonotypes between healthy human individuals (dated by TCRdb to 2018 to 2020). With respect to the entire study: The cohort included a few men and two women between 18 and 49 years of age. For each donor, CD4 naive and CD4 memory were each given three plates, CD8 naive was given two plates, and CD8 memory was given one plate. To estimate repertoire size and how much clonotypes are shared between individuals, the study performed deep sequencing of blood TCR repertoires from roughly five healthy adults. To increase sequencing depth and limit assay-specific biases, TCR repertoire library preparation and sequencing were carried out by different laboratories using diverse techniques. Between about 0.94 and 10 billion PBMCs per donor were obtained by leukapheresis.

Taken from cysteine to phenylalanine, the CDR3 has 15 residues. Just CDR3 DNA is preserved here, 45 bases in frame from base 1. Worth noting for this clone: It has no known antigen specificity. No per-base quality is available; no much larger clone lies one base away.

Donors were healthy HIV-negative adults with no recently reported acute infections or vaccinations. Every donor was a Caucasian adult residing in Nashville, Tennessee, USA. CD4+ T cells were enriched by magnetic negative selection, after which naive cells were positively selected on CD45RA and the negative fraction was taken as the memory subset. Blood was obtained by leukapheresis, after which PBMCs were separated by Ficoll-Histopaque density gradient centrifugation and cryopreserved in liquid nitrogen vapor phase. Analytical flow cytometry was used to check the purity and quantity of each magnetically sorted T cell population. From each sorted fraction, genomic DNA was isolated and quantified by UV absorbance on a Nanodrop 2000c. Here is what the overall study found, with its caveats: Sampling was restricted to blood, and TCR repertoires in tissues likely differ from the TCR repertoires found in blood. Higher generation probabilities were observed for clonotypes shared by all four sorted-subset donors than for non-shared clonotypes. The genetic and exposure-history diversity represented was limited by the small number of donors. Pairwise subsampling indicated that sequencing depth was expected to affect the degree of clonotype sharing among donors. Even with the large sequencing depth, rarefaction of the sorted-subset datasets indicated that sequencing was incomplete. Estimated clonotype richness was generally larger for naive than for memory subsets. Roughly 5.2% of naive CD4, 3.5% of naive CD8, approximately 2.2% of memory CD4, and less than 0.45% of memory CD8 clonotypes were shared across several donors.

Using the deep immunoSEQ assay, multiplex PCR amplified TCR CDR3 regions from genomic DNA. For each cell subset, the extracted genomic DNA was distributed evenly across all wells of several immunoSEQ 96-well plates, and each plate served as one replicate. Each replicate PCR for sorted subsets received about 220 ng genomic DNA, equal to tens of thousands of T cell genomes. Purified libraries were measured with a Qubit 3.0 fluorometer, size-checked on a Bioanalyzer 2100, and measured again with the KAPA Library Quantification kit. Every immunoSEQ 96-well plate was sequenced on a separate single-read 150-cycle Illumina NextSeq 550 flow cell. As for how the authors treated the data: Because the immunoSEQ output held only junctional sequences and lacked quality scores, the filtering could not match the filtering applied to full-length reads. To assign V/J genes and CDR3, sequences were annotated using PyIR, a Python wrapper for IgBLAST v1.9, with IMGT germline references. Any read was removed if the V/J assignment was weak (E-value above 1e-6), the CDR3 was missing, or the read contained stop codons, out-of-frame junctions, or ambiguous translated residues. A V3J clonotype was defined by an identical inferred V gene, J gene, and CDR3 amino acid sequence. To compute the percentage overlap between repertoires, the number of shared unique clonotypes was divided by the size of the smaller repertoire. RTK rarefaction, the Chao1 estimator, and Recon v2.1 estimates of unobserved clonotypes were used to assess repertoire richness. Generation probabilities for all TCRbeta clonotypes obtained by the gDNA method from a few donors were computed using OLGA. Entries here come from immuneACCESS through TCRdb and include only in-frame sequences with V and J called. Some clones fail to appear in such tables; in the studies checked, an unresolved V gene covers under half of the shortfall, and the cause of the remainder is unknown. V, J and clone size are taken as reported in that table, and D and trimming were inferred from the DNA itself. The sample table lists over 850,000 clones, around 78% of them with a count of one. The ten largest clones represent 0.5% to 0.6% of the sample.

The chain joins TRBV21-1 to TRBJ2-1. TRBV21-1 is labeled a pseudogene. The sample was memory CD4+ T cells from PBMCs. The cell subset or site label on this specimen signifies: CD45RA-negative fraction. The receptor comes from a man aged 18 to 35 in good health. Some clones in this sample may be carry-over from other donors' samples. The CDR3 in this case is CASGQWRGYYNEQFF. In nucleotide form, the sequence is TGTGCCAGCGGGCAATGGAGGGGGTACTACAATGAGCAGTTCTTC.